The TCR beta chain under discussion was sequenced for a study of beta chain features in type 1 diabetes. Overall study findings and caveats: Within each of all four CD4+ subsets, Type 1 diabetes patients had TCRB CDR3s that were moderately but significantly shorter.

This CDR3 is built from 16 residues. This clone was detected a few times. Antigen: not known. The sequenced template was cDNA made from the entire isolated RNA. Approximately 3.4 million reads, on average, came from each naive, central memory and regulatory T cell sample. Generated by immunoSEQ multiplex PCR, the TCRdb table keeps only in-frame clones and is missing some. This sample has about 350,000 clones, with around a fifth found just once. The genes are TRBV1 and TRBJ2-3; the table's TRBD2 call for D was not verified on the DNA. TRBV1 corresponds to a pseudogene. The receptor was derived from a woman aged 18-29 years in good health. Sequencing was carried out using naive CD4+ T cells from blood. The CDR3 nucleotides are TGCACCAGCAGCCAAGATCTGACTAGCGGGAGCGATACGCAGTATTTT. It codes for CTSSQDLTSGSDTQYF.